This note documents a single T cell receptor (beta chain) sequence. Its antigen is not identified. Negative isolation was used for CD8+ and CD4+ T cells and FACS enrichment for TEMRA cells. The record originates from a study of CD8 T cells in Susac syndrome. Background on the study: Of the sequenced Susac syndrome patients, 5 or 6 had active disease and roughly eight were in remission.

V dropped 5 bases and J dropped 1 base, with 11 bases sitting between them. CDR1 and CDR2 (germline): MGHDK, SYGVNS. The CDR3 is made up of 14 amino acids. With random hexamers, 0.5 to 1 ug RNA was reverse transcribed. An immunoSEQ multiplex PCR amplified TCR beta CDR3 over 54 Vbeta and 13 Jbeta. TCRdb re-analysed the immunoSEQ multiplex PCR reads in MiXCR, keeping a single row per CDR3 protein. The sample records roughly 150,000 distinct CDR3 sequences, roughly 95% being singletons. Study outcomes and limitations: There was no clonal expansion in the CD4+ T cell repertoires of Susac syndrome.

Specimen: CD4+ T cells from PBMCs. The chain couples TRBV25-1 to TRBJ1-1; TRBD1 might be the D (5 bases). This TCR was recovered from a human donor with Susac syndrome. The CDR3 loop is CASSPVGGNTEAFF. CDR3 coding DNA: TGTGCCAGCAGTCCGGTCGGGGGGAACACTGAAGCTTTCTTT.